This TCR beta chain came from a study of T cell responses to AZD1222 COVID-19 vaccine. Broader study findings: Females outnumbered males among donors, who were mostly white British; clonal diversity was possibly underestimated.

This clone was seen more than once but under ten times. Its antigen remains unidentified. Second-dose intervals near 4 or 12 weeks were combined. Trimming pared 6 bases from V and 6 bases from J, leaving 15 bases between. This CDR3 region has 14 residues. Looked up from germline, CDR1 is SGHVS and CDR2 is FQNEAQ. Data came from immunoSEQ multiplex PCR; TCRdb stores just in-frame clones and leaves some out. The repertoire holds 80,000 to 100,000 clones, with approximately 88% as singletons. The TCR was taken from an adult who received the AZD1222 COVID-19 vaccine. The chain has TRBV7-8 and TRBJ1-5, with D perhaps TRBD1 (5 bases). The source material was peripheral blood, sampled 28 days after the second AZD1222 dose. The DNA of the CDR3 is TGTGCCAGCAGATCGTCCGGGGGTAGTCAGCCCCAGCATTTT. It codes for CASRSSGGSQPQHF.